This T cell receptor beta chain was captured in a study of OX40 agonist ivuxolimab in advanced cancers. Study details: Patients were infused with ivuxolimab every 2 weeks at 0.01 to 10 mg/kg. Averaging 60 years in age, with a range of roughly 20 to 90, the cohort was 82.7% male.

Patients who had autoimmune disease history or got systemic immunosuppression were left out. Study-wide results and caveats: Dose levels from 0.1 to 3.0 mg/kg saw CD4+ and CD8+ blood T cells expand clonally by week 6.

About this clone itself: Its cognate antigen is unknown.

Measured with immunoSEQ multiplex PCR; TCRdb has only the in-frame clones, and not every one. Here the sample spans 25,000 to 30,000 clones, around four fifths being singletons. The sequences come from CD4+ or CD8+ T cells sorted from blood, collected in a trial of the OX40 agonist ivuxolimab. The TCR originated in an adult with an advanced solid tumor such as melanoma, head and neck, liver or kidney cancer.

The CDR3: CASLPGTGTNQPQHF. The CDR3 DNA is TGTGCCAGCCTACCCGGGACAGGGACCAATCAGCCCCAGCATTTT. The rearrangement uses TRBV6-1 and TRBJ1-5; 9 positions match TRBD1. Germline V gene lookup returns CDR1 MNHNS and CDR2 SASEGT. Trimming took 8 bases from V and 3 from J; bases not matched to a gene: 8. The CDR3 sequence is 15 residues long.